What follows describes a single TCR beta chain. Germline V gene data show CDR1 as MNHNS and CDR2 as SASEGT. The CDR3 runs to 15 residues. Trimming took off 3 bases at V and 4 bases at J, with 14 bases between the two ends. This sample was taken from a study of control samples from healthy donors and cancer patients. The assay was immunoSEQ multiplex PCR, and TCRdb's table has in-frame clones only and misses some. The sample includes around 140,000 clones, roughly 92% of them seen just once. This receptor was identified in a man aged 18 to 29 in good health. This rearrangement joins TRBV6-1 to TRBJ2-3; D possibly corresponds to TRBD2 (5 bases). The sample consisted of blood. This CDR3 is CASSDGGSGADTQYF. The DNA for the CDR3 is TGTGCCAGCAGTGACGGAGGCAGTGGGGCAGATACGCAGTATTTT.